The T cell receptor beta chain under discussion was sequenced for a study of T cells in Graves' hyperthyroidism and ophthalmopathy. Study observations and caveats: Model predictions of ophthalmopathy came a median approximately 6.8 months before onset.

This CDR3 spans 15 amino acids. The germline CDR1 and CDR2 sequences are SGHNT and YYREEE (reference sequence). V lost 3 bases, J lost 3 bases, and 5 bases stayed unmatched. The authors took PBMCs from over 8.5 ml fresh peripheral blood. It was RNA transcripts that yielded the amplified TCR beta CDR3 regions. The HTBI primer set served for first-round RT-PCR of the TCR CDR3. TCRdb called the multiplex PCR reads again in MiXCR, with one record for every CDR3 protein. The data show 300,000 to 450,000 distinct CDR3 sequences, with 15% seen just once and over 25% held by the top ten. As regards this clonotype: Its antigen is still unknown.

The clonotype originates from a woman under 40 with Graves' hyperthyroidism. The sequencing sample was made of blood. The gene calls are TRBV5-4 and TRBJ2-7, with 11 bases lining up with TRBD2. The CDR3 protein is CASSSLAGGLYEQYF. CDR3 sequence (DNA): TGTGCCAGCAGCTCTCTAGCGGGAGGCCTCTACGAGCAGTACTTC.